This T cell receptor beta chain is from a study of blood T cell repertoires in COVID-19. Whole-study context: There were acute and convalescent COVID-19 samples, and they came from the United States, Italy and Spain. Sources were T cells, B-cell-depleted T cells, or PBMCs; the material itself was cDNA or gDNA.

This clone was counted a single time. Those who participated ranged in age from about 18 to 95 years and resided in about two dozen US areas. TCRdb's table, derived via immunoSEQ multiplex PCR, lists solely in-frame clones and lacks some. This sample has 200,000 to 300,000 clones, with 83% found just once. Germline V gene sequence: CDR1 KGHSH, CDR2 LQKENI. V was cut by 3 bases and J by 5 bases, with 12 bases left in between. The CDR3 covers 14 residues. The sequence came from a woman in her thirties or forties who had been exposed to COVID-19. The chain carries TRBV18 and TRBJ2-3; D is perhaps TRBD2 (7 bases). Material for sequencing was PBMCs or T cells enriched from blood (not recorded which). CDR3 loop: CASSPRGALDTQYF. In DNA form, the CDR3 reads TGTGCCAGCTCACCCCGGGGGGCCCTAGATACGCAGTATTTT.